What follows describes a single T cell receptor beta chain. Its specific antigen is unknown. No much larger clonotype is one base removed from it; base qualities were not supplied. The data were taken from a study of cytomegalovirus exposure and HLA in healthy donors (TCRdb year 2017). Looking at the study overall: A later analysis indicated that the 95 to 150 validation repertoires were generated on the platform also employed for the 666 repertoires of the first cohort. The study aimed to test whether cataloging public T cell receptors could reveal signatures of past pathogen exposure. Besides the first cohort of some 670 subjects, a separate validation cohort made up of over a hundred different subjects was used. The study combined high-throughput TCR immunosequencing, statistical association of individual TCRs with disease status, and machine learning to predict cytomegalovirus infection status.

Receptor amplification or capture employed the immunoSEQ multiplex PCR assay. The authors' analysis ran thus. A statistical classification framework was developed to diagnose cytomegalovirus status using the catalog of TCR beta chain sequences. The immuneACCESS repertoire file appears here via TCRdb, limited to in-frame rearrangements. These files lack a portion of the clones; in checked studies, under half of the deficit traces to unresolved V genes, and the cause of the others is not known. The V and J calls and clone size were taken over from that table, and D and trimming were inferred from the DNA. The sample data list about 160,000 clones, and less than 90% of these were observed just once. The ten largest clones capture under 7% of the sample. CDR1 and CDR2 are drawn from the germline V gene: ENHRY, SYGVKD. Measured from the cysteine to the phenylalanine, the CDR3 is 14 residues long. The retained sequence is limited to the CDR3, 42 bases, with the frame set at the first base. V sheds 0 bases and J sheds 0 bases, leaving 3 bases between their ends.

What the work shows at the level of the full study, not this receptor alone: Most TCR sequences were observed very rarely across donors, whereas some public TCRs were present in many individuals. The study listed 150 to 200 TCR beta chains as associated with cytomegalovirus. A later analysis had no HLA typing for the validation cohort, so co-occurrence there was scored across all 120 repertoires. In a later analysis, TCRs clustered in the first cohort were found to also tend to co-occur in the approximately 120 validation repertoires, with approximately 95% of cluster scores above 0. The authors suggested that the approach could potentially be generalized to other disease states and immunological phenotypes. In vitro tests confirmed that a few of the cytomegalovirus-associated TCR beta chains recognize cytomegalovirus antigens. The classifier was reported to diagnose cytomegalovirus status with high specificity and sensitivity in both the original cohort and the validation cohort.

Separate from the approximately 690-subject first cohort, the validation cohort of roughly 110 subjects was the group to which the donors belonged. The source is a woman aged 25-40 years in good health and CMV-seronegative. Input material: PBMCs. The sequence is built from TRBV10-3 and TRBJ2-1; no D gene call is confident. The sequenced DNA: TGTGCCATCAGTGAGTCAAGCTCCTACAATGAGCAGTTCTTC. The resulting protein is CAISESSSYNEQFF.